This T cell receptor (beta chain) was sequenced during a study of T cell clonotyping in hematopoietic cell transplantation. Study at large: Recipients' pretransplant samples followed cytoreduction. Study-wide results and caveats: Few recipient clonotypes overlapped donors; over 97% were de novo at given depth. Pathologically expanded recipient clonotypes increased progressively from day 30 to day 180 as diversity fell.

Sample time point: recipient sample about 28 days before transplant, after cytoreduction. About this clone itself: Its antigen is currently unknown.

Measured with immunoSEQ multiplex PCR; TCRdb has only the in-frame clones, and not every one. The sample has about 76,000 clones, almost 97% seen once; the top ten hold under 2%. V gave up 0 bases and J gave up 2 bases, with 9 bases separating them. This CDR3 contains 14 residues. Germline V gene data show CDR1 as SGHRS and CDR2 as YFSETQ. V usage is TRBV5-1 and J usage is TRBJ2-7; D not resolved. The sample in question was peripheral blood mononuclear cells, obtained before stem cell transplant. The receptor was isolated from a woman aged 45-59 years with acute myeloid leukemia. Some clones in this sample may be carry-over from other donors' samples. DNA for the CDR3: TGCGCCAGCAGCTTGGTTGTTCTTCCCTACGAGCAGTACTTC. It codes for CASSLVVLPYEQYF.